This TCR beta chain was observed in a study of shared clonotypes between healthy human individuals. Method: immunoSEQ multiplex PCR; TCRdb's copy keeps in-frame clones and lacks some. The data contain about 1.5 million clones, approximately 98% of them seen just once; the ten biggest clones take up roughly 0.4%. The CDR3 sequence is 16 residues long. The germline CDR1 and CDR2 sequences are SGHTA and FQGNSA. V was clipped by 2 bases and J by 0 bases, with 11 bases between them. This clonotype originated in a man aged 30 to 45 in good health. Sequenced input: naive CD4+ T cells sorted from blood. Subset of the sample: CD45RA+ positively selected. The rearrangement links TRBV7-2 to TRBJ2-1, with D possibly TRBD1 on 5 matching bases. The CDR3 region is CASSLTGDSSYNEQFF. CDR3 sequence (DNA): TGTGCCAGCAGCTTAACGGGCGACAGCTCCTACAATGAGCAGTTCTTC.